Detailed here is one TCR beta chain. Its antigen remains undetermined. No base quality values were provided; no much bigger clone lies one nucleotide off. The data belong to a study of T cell responses to AZD1222 COVID-19 vaccine (dated by TCRdb to about 2021). Notes on the research overall: TCR sequencing covered over 230 trial participants: nearly 210 given two doses of AZD1222 and around 25 given two doses of MenACWY control vaccine. Trial participants were enrolled into age subgroups of 18-55, 56-69 and 70-plus years, which contained 148, 28 and 57 TCR-sequenced participants, respectively. What the study reported, not specific to this receptor: Only six AZD1222 recipients were SARS-CoV-2 seropositive at baseline, limiting conclusions about previously exposed vaccinees. Reportedly, almost half of the unique spike-specific TCRs recognized epitopes lying outside the regions that are mutated in the B.1.351 and B.1.1.7 variants. Because no day 14 peak-response samples were available, the repertoires could be characterized only after the peak T cell response. Participants were mostly white British and included more females than males, and it was suggested by the authors that clonal diversity may have been underestimated. The 56-69-year group was small, and its depth increase did not reach significance, likely because of low power. A significant rise in spike-specific TCR breadth and depth was observed after two AZD1222 doses relative to day 0 and relative to MenACWY recipients. CD4 TCRs associated with the vaccine covered the entire spike protein, and the dominant responses were in regions 160-218 and 743-854.

The time point label for this specimen denotes: about 28 days (+/-7) after the second vaccine dose. AZD1222 recipients given second doses at about 4 weeks or at about 12 weeks were pooled, since spike-specific TCR depth and breadth were not found to differ between the two schedules. Vaccinee samples were obtained from the UK trials COV001 and COV002, which included a single-blind randomized controlled phase 2/3 trial of AZD1222 (ChAdOx1 nCoV-19) in healthy adults. For TCRbeta chain sequencing, PBMC samples from trial participants were taken at day 0 and at day 28 after the second dose. The CDR3 regions of human TCRbeta chains were analyzed by immunosequencing. In the original analysis: Repertoire TCRs were matched against a reference library of SARS-CoV-2-specific TCRs generated with the MIRA antigen-specificity platform. Breadth meant the fraction of unique TCRs that were SARS-CoV-2-associated, whereas depth meant the fraction of total T cells that were SARS-CoV-2-associated. Using the MIRA data, every spike-specific TCR was mapped to the spike region that the TCR reacted to and assigned to either a CD4 or a CD8 class. Log10-transformed breadth and depth values were compared by one-way ANOVA with Sidak's multiple comparisons tests. The source is immuneACCESS, and TCRdb retained only in-frame sequences with V and J called. Part of the clones is not carried over; for the studies checked, unresolved V genes explain less than half of this, and the remainder is unexplained. Clone size and V and J calls were adopted from that table, with D and trimming inferred from the DNA. In this sample the table shows fewer than 130,000 clones, 87% of which occur a single time. The ten largest clones represent roughly 2.5% of the sample.

Germline trimming: 11 bases from V, 1 base from J; junction bases outside gene matches: 10. The germline V gene sets CDR1 to MNHEY and CDR2 to SVGAGI. Taken from cysteine to phenylalanine, the CDR3 has 14 residues. The only DNA kept is the CDR3, 42 bases in frame from the first base. In this chain, TRBV6-5 is recombined with TRBJ1-1, and 7 bases in between align with TRBD1. The TCR comes from an adult who received the AZD1222 COVID-19 vaccine. Sample: peripheral blood, taken 28 days after the second AZD1222 dose. Here the CDR3 is given as CAGSGGSQNTEAFF. The bases read TGTGCCGGTTCAGGGGGTAGTCAGAACACTGAAGCTTTCTTT.